What follows are 2 T cell receptor beta chains derived from one specimen sequenced in a study of T-cell reconstitution after alpha-beta-depleted transplantation in children. The TCRbeta library was prepared with unique molecular identifiers. MiXCR was run by TCRdb on the PCR reads, yielding one entry per CDR3 protein. The sample records 250,000 to 300,000 distinct CDR3 sequences, 11% being singletons. Sequenced material: peripheral blood, taken 180 days after TCRalphabeta/CD19-depleted stem cell transplant. Receptors originate from a male patient aged 2-15 years who had a stem cell transplant for chronic granulomatous disease, so the T cells may come from the graft donor.

The table lists this clonotype with many counts. This chain uses TRBV5-1 with TRBJ2-1; D is uncertain. The CDR3 totals 13 residues. Germline-derived CDR1 and CDR2 are SGHRS and YFSETQ. V was clipped by 3 bases and J by 6 bases, with 10 bases between them. Written as DNA, the CDR3 is TGCGCCAGCAGCTCCATTCCTAGCAATGAGCAGTTCTTC. Translation: CASSSIPSNEQFF.

A remark on this clonotype: This could be a read error, since a much larger clone is one nucleotide away. The chain links TRBV12-3 or TRBV12-4 to TRBJ2-3, with D unclear. The CDR3 sequence is 10 residues long. V lost 7 bases, J lost 11 bases, and 10 bases lay in between. DNA for the CDR3: TGTGCCAGCAAAGGGTATATGCAGTATTTT. Protein: CASKGYMQYF.